Following are 32 T cell receptor beta chains from one sample sequenced in a study of human T cells and chemical hapten exposure. TCRdb passed the RACE reads through MiXCR, listing each CDR3 protein once. In the table there are approximately 80,000 distinct CDR3 sequences, less than 15% of which are singletons. The time point denotes: pre-sensitization, week 0. Treatment: therapeutic diphenylcyclopropenone sensitization with weekly scalp DPC. Sequences were derived from whole blood, sampled in connection with sensitization to the hapten diphenylcyclopropenone (DPC). The origin of the receptors is a woman aged 45-65 years with alopecia areata. Some clones in this sample may be carry-over from other donors' samples.

The rearrangement links TRBV20-1 to TRBJ2-7, with 9 bases fitting TRBD2. The V gene end was trimmed by 1 base and the J gene end by 2 bases; junction bases not matched to a gene: 12. This CDR3 spans 17 amino acids. CDR1 and CDR2 from the germline V gene are DFQATT and SNEGSKA (reference sequence). DNA for the CDR3: TGCAGTGCTAGAGTCCGGCTAGCGGGAAGAGCGGCCTACGAGCAGTACTTC. Amino acids: CSARVRLAGRAAYEQYF.

Many counts were recorded for this clonotype. This chain connects TRBV29-1 to TRBJ2-1; 9 bases map to TRBD1. The trim removed 7 bases at V and 2 bases at J, leaving 6 bases unmatched. This CDR3 contains 14 residues. CDR1 is SQVTM, CDR2 ANQGSEA, per germline. The CDR3 sequence is CSDRGQGAYNEQFF. In DNA, the CDR3 is TGCAGCGACAGGGGACAGGGAGCCTACAATGAGCAGTTCTTC.

The table lists this clonotype with a few counts. J is TRBJ2-7 and V is TRBV6-6; 8 bases are a match to TRBD1. Germline V gene lookup returns CDR1 MNHNY and CDR2 SVGAGI (reference sequence). The CDR3 sequence is 15 residues long. V was clipped by 6 bases and J by 3 bases; unmatched bases: 10. The DNA of the CDR3 is TGTGCCAGCAGCCTAGTACCGGGACAGGACTACGAGCAGTACTTC. Its protein product is CASSLVPGQDYEQYF.

This clonotype was seen more than once but under ten times. The rearrangement links TRBV7-9 to TRBJ1-4; 8 bases are shared with TRBD1. Trimming took 7 bases from V and 5 from J; bases not matched to a gene: 9. From germline, CDR1 is SEHNR and CDR2 FQNEAQ (reference sequence). This CDR3 region has 15 residues. CDR3 sequence (DNA): TGTGCCAGCACCTCTTCCGGGACAGGCAATGAAAAACTGTTTTTT. Its protein is CASTSSGTGNEKLFF.

This clonotype was counted a few times. J is TRBJ2-7 and V is TRBV20-1; the D gene is possibly TRBD2 (7 bases). In germline, CDR1 is DFQATT, CDR2 SNEGSKA (reference sequence). This CDR3 is 14 amino acids long. Trimming removed 6 bases from V and 4 bases from J, with 19 bases in between. For the CDR3, the DNA is TGCAGTGCGAGGAGGGGGGGCAAAGGTTACGAGCAGTACTTC. It specifies CSARRGGKGYEQYF.

A few counts support this clonotype. The chain links TRBV3-1 to TRBJ1-2; D perhaps matches TRBD1 (6 bases). The CDR3 covers 15 residues. Looked up from germline, CDR1 is LGHDT and CDR2 is YNNKEL (reference sequence). Trimming removed 6 bases from V and 4 bases from J, with 18 bases in between. The CDR3 DNA reads as TGTGCCAGCAGGCCATCGGACAGTCCGATCTATGGCTACACCTTC. This codes for CASRPSDSPIYGYTF.

This clonotype was detected only a few times. V usage is TRBV18 and J usage is TRBJ2-7; unclear D gene. Trimming took 3 bases from V and 7 from J, leaving 13 bases between them. CDR1 and CDR2 from the germline V gene are KGHSH and LQKENI. This CDR3 spans 13 amino acids. In DNA form, the CDR3 reads TGTGCCAGCTCACCTACGGCAGTCGGGGAGCAGTACTTC. Translating gives CASSPTAVGEQYF.

V is TRBV29-1 and J is TRBJ1-1, with D unresolved. Germline-derived CDR1 and CDR2 are SQVTM and ANQGSEA. With 0 bases removed from V and 6 bases from J, the gap between germline ends came to 14 bases. The length of the CDR3 is 14 residues. CDR3 region: CSVEDFYLGAEAFF. For the CDR3, the DNA is TGCAGCGTTGAAGACTTTTACCTAGGAGCTGAAGCTTTCTTT.

This clonotype was counted only a few times. The rearrangement uses TRBV20-1 and TRBJ2-7; 10 bases are shared with TRBD2. This CDR3 is 16 amino acids long. CDR1 and CDR2 (germline): DFQATT, SNEGSKA (reference sequence). V lost 6 bases to trimming and J lost 1 base; unmatched junction nucleotides: 12. The CDR3 sequence is CSAESSGLAVSYEQYF. DNA of the CDR3: TGCAGTGCCGAAAGCTCTGGACTAGCGGTGTCCTACGAGCAGTACTTC.

The chain joins TRBV5-4 to TRBJ1-4, with D maybe TRBD1 (5 bases). Trimming removed 2 bases from V and 5 bases from J, with 22 bases in between. Germline CDR1 SGHNT, CDR2 YYREEE (reference sequence). The CDR3 covers 18 residues. The CDR3 DNA reads as TGTGCCAGCAGCTTCCATCGCCTGACCGGGACGGAAAATGAAAAACTGTTTTTT. It specifies CASSFHRLTGTENEKLFF. The full variable domain, with the rest looked up from reference TRBV5-4 and TRBJ1-4, is ETGVTQSPTHLIKTRGQQVTLRCSSQSGHNTVSWYQQALGQGPQFIFQYYREEENGRGNFPPRFSGLQFPNYSSELNVNALELDDSALYLCASSFHRLTGTENEKLFFGSGTQLSVL.

The V and J genes are TRBV7-8 and TRBJ1-5, with D tentatively TRBD1 (5 bases). V lost 4 bases to trimming and J lost 0 bases, with 19 bases between them. CDR3 length: 18 residues. Germline values: CDR1 SGHVS, CDR2 FQNEAQ. The CDR3 spells CASSSYSDSRRSNQPQHF. For the CDR3, the DNA is TGTGCCAGCAGCTCGTACTCAGACAGCAGACGTAGCAATCAGCCCCAGCATTTT. Combining the CDR3 with reference TRBV7-8 and TRBJ1-5 gives the whole variable domain GAGVSQSPRYKVAKRGQDVALRCDPISGHVSLFWYQQALGQGPEFLTYFQNEAQLDKSGLPSDRFFAERPEGSVSTLKIQRTQQEDSAVYLCASSSYSDSRRSNQPQHFGDGTRLSIL.

The CDR3 spells CASSEVLNKNIQYF. The CDR3 DNA reads as TGTGCCAGCAGTGAAGTCCTTAACAAAAACATTCAGTACTTC. This chain uses TRBV2 with TRBJ2-4; D gene ambiguous. Deletions cut 1 base from V and 3 bases from J, with 7 bases between. Germline CDR1 SNHLY, CDR2 FYNNEI. The CDR3 spans 14 residues.

This clonotype was observed a few times. CDR3 sequence: CASSQPELHRTDTQYF. The CDR3 region has the DNA TGTGCCAGCAGCCAGCCGGAACTTCATCGCACAGATACGCAGTATTTT. The chain links TRBV7-9 to TRBJ2-3; D gene unclear. CDR1 and CDR2 (germline): SEHNR, FQNEAQ (reference sequence). Deletions cut 5 bases from V and 1 base from J, with 16 bases between. This CDR3 contains 16 residues. The complete variable domain, with remaining parts taken from reference TRBV7-9 and TRBJ2-3, reads DTGVSQNPRHKITKRGQNVTFRCDPISEHNRLYWYRQTLGQGPEFLTYFQNEAQLEKSRLLSDRFSAERPKGSFSTLEIQRTEQGDSAMYLCASSQPELHRTDTQYFGPGTRLTVL.

The V and J genes are TRBV5-4 and TRBJ2-7, with TRBD2 matching 11 bases. The CDR3 spans 17 residues. Unmatched junction bases numbered 10, after V lost 4 bases and J lost 1 base. Germline CDR1 is SGHNT and CDR2 is YYREEE (reference sequence). The CDR3, as DNA: TGTGCCAGCAGCCCCCTAGCGGGAGGAAGGATTTCCTACGAGCAGTACTTC. It specifies CASSPLAGGRISYEQYF.

This clonotype has only a few counts. Here the CDR3 reads CASSQGGQDEQYF. The CDR3 nucleotides read TGTGCCAGCAGCCAAGGGGGACAGGACGAGCAGTACTTC. J is TRBJ2-7 and V is TRBV3-1; 8 bases agree with TRBD1. The CDR3 spans 13 residues. J gave up 5 bases and V 1 base, and 1 base lay outside the gene matches. Germline V lookup: CDR1 LGHDT, CDR2 YNNKEL (reference sequence).

This chain joins TRBV7-2 and TRBJ1-6; TRBD1 matches at 8 bases. CDR1 SGHTA and CDR2 FQGNSA come from the germline V gene. Unmatched junction bases numbered 6, after V lost 2 bases and J lost 6 bases. The CDR3 contains 16 residues. CDR3 protein: CASSLLPGGINSPLHF. The CDR3 DNA sequence: TGTGCCAGCAGCTTACTTCCAGGGGGCATTAATTCACCCCTCCACTTT.

This clonotype was found a few times. The chain couples TRBV7-2 to TRBJ1-4; 7 nucleotides agree with TRBD1. The CDR3 sequence is 14 residues long. Germline V CDR1 and CDR2: SGHTA, FQGNSA. J gave up 8 bases and V 1 base, and 4 bases lay outside the gene matches. CDR3 sequence reads: CASSLGGTAEKLFF. The CDR3, as DNA: TGTGCCAGCAGCTTAGGCGGGACAGCCGAAAAACTGTTTTTT.

This clonotype was seen more than once but under ten times. This chain connects TRBV20-1 to TRBJ2-7; 8 positions agree with TRBD2. CDR1 DFQATT and CDR2 SNEGSKA come from the germline V gene (reference sequence). V shed 3 bases, J shed 0 bases, and the junction held 1 base outside the gene matches. The CDR3 has 13 residues. CDR3 coding DNA: TGCAGTGCTAGGCTAGCGGGCTCCTACGAGCAGTACTTC. Protein: CSARLAGSYEQYF.

This chain uses TRBV5-4 with TRBJ2-5; D might be TRBD1 or TRBD2, each matching 5 bases. The CDR3 has 15 amino acids. Looked up from germline, CDR1 is SGHNT and CDR2 is YYREEE (reference sequence). V lost 1 base and J 4 bases, leaving 14 bases between the germline ends. CDR3 protein: CASSLKSGTGETQYF. The CDR3 DNA sequence: TGTGCCAGCAGCTTGAAGTCGGGGACCGGAGAGACCCAGTACTTC.

The chain carries TRBV7-2 and TRBJ2-7; D remains unclear. The CDR3 length is 11 residues. V dropped 4 bases and J dropped 2 bases, with 3 bases sitting between them. CDR1 is SGHTA and CDR2 is FQGNSA in the germline V gene. CDR3: CASSWAYEQYF. CDR3 coding DNA: TGTGCCAGCAGCTGGGCCTACGAGCAGTACTTC.

The chain combines TRBV20-1 with TRBJ2-4; 7 bases match TRBD1. Germline assignment: CDR1 DFQATT and CDR2 SNEGSKA (reference sequence). Trimming cost V 2 bases and J 0 bases; bases outside gene matches: 10. The CDR3 sequence is 17 residues long. The DNA for the CDR3 is TGCAGTGCTAGAACCGGGACAGTCTCTCTAGCCAAAAACATTCAGTACTTC. It codes for CSARTGTVSLAKNIQYF.

The CDR3 here is CASSFGTASNQPQHF. The CDR3 DNA reads TGCGCCAGCAGCTTCGGGACAGCCAGCAATCAGCCCCAGCATTTT. This chain links TRBV5-1 with TRBJ1-5; 7 bases agree with TRBD1. Trimming cost V 2 bases and J 1 base; bases outside gene matches: 3. The CDR3 loop spans 15 amino acids. Germline CDR1 and CDR2: SGHRS and YFSETQ.

This clonotype was seen a few times. The chain joins TRBV18 to TRBJ1-5; a possible D gene is TRBD1 (5 bases). V dropped 3 bases and J dropped 7 bases, with 16 bases sitting between them. CDR3 length: 15 amino acids. The germline V gene has CDR1 KGHSH and CDR2 LQKENI. The CDR3 sequence is CASSPTGVGSQPQHF. CDR3 in DNA: TGTGCCAGCTCACCGACGGGGGTTGGATCGCAGCCCCAGCATTTT.

This sequence joins TRBV4-1 and TRBJ2-3, with a weak D call TRBD1 (5 bases). Germline V gives CDR1 MGHRA, CDR2 YSYEKL. This CDR3 has 14 residues. Trimming removed 0 bases at V and 6 bases at J, with 10 bases between. This CDR3 reads CASSQDGAWDTQYF. DNA for the CDR3: TGCGCCAGCAGCCAAGATGGGGCTTGGGATACGCAGTATTTT.

CDR3 sequence (DNA): TGTGCCAGCAGCCCAAATCGGCAGGGATTAAGAGAGACCCAGTACTTC. Translation gives CASSPNRQGLRETQYF. The chain recombines TRBV7-8 with TRBJ2-5; TRBD1 might be the D (5 bases). The V end lost 5 bases, the J end lost 4 bases, and 20 bases lay between the germline ends. The CDR3 has 16 residues. Germline loops: CDR1 SGHVS, CDR2 FQNEAQ.

This clonotype showed up many times. The chain employs TRBV11-2 and TRBJ2-4; 8 bases are a match to TRBD2. This CDR3 has 18 residues. Germline CDR1 and CDR2: SGHAT and FQNNGV. The V and J ends lost 5 bases and 2 bases, in that order; junction bases with no gene match: 14. The CDR3: CASSGGRTGLDPKNIQYF. DNA of the CDR3: TGTGCCAGCAGCGGGGGACGAACGGGACTAGATCCCAAAAACATTCAGTACTTC. The full variable domain, its missing parts supplied by reference TRBV11-2 and TRBJ2-4, is EAGVAQSPRYKIIEKRQSVAFWCNPISGHATLYWYQQILGQGPKLLIQFQNNGVVDDSQLPKDRFSAERLKGVDSTLKIQPAKLEDSAVYLCASSGGRTGLDPKNIQYFGAGTRLSVL.

This clonotype was picked up a small number of times. This sequence joins TRBV11-3 and TRBJ2-1, with a tentative D call TRBD2 (5 bases). V dropped 7 bases and J dropped 7 bases, with 17 bases sitting between them. The germline CDR1 and CDR2 sequences are SGHNT and YENEEA. The CDR3 contains 14 residues. The CDR3 nucleotides read TGTGCCAGCAAAACCGGGAACGAGGCGAATGAGCAGTTCTTC. It is translated as CASKTGNEANEQFF.

This clonotype was seen only a few times. This chain joins TRBV6-2 or TRBV6-3 and TRBJ1-1; no reliable D call. The V gene's germline CDR1 is MNHEY and CDR2 SVGEGT. The CDR3 sequence is 12 residues long. V shed 5 bases and J shed 7 bases, with 11 bases lying between them. For the CDR3, the DNA is TGTGCCAGCAGTGAACGACAATTTGAAGCTTTCTTT. Its translation is CASSERQFEAFF.

This clonotype was recorded a few times. This chain links TRBV7-2 with TRBJ2-5; D uncertain. The germline V and J ends were trimmed by 6 bases and 5 bases, with 10 bases remaining between them. CDR1 is SGHTA, CDR2 FQGNSA, per germline. The CDR3 has 12 residues. CDR3 residues: CASREARETQYF. CDR3 nucleotides: TGTGCCAGCAGGGAAGCGAGGGAGACCCAGTACTTC.

The gene calls are TRBV6-5 and TRBJ2-1; D is unclear. Germline V gene sequence: CDR1 MNHEY, CDR2 SVGAGI. The V gene lost 1 base and the J gene lost 7 bases, with 8 bases spanning the gap. The CDR3 covers 13 residues. CDR3 bases: TGTGCCAGCAGTTACTGGAGCTGGAATGAGCAGTTCTTC. Residues: CASSYWSWNEQFF.

This clonotype was picked up a small number of times. This sequence joins TRBV20-1 and TRBJ2-1, with 15 bases lining up with TRBD2. Germline assignment: CDR1 DFQATT and CDR2 SNEGSKA (reference sequence). V shed 3 bases and J 4 bases; nucleotides not matched to a gene: 4. The CDR3 is 16 residues long. The CDR3 DNA sequence: TGCAGTGCTAGGGGGACTAGCGGGAGGTTTTACAATGAGCAGTTCTTC. Protein sequence: CSARGTSGRFYNEQFF.

The CDR3 is CASSRGQGNYGYTF. The CDR3 region has the DNA TGTGCCAGCAGCCGAGGACAGGGGAACTATGGCTACACCTTC. The rearrangement joins TRBV3-1 to TRBJ1-2, with TRBD1 matching over 9 bases. The junction had 2 bases not matched to a gene; V was cut back by 4 bases and J by 2 bases. CDR3 size: 14 residues. Germline V lookup: CDR1 LGHDT, CDR2 YNNKEL (reference sequence).